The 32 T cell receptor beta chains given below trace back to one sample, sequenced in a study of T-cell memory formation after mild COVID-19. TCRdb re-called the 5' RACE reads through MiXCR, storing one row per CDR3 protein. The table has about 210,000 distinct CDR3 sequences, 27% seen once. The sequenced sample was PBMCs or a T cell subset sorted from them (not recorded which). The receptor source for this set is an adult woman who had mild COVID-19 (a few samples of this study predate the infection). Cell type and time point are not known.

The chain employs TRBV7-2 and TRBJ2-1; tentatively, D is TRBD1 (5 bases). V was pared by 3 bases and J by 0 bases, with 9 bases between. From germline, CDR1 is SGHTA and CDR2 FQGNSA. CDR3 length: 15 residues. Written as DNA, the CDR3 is TGTGCCAGCAGCTTTCAGGGTTACTCCTACAATGAGCAGTTCTTC. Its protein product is CASSFQGYSYNEQFF.

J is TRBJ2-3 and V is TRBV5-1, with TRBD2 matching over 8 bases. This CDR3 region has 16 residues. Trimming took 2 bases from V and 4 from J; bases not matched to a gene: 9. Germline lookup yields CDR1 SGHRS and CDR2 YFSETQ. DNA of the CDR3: TGCGCCAGCAGCTTCTATAGCGGGGCTTACCCAGATACGCAGTATTTT. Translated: CASSFYSGAYPDTQYF.

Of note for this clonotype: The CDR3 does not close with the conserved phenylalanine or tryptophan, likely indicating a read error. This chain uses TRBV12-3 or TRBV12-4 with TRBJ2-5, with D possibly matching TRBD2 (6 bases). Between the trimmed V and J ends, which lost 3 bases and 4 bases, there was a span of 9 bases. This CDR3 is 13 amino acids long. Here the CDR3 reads CASSFRGTETQYL. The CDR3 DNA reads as TGTGCCAGCAGTTTTCGGGGGACAGAGACCCAGTACTTA.

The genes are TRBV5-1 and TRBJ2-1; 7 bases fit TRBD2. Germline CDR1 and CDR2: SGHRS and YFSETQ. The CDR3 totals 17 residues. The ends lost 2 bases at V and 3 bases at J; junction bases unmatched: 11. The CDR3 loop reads CASSFQVGGWYYNEQFF. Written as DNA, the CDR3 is TGCGCCAGCAGCTTTCAGGTGGGGGGGTGGTACTACAATGAGCAGTTCTTC.

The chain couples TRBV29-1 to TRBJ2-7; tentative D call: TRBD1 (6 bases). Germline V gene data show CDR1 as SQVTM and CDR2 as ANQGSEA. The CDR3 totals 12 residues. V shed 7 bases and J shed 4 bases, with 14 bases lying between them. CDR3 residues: CSARGQIYEQYF. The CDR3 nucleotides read TGCAGCGCCCGAGGACAGATATACGAGCAGTACTTC.

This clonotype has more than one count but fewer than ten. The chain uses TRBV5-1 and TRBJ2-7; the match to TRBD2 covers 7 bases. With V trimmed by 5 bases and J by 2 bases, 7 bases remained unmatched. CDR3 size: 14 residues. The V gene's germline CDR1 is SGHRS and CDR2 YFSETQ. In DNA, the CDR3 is TGCGCCAGCAGATGGGGAGGGGAGCCCTACGAGCAGTACTTC. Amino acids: CASRWGGEPYEQYF. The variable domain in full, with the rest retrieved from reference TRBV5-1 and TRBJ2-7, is KAGVTQTPRYLIKTRGQQVTLSCSPISGHRSVSWYQQTPGQGLQFLFEYFSETQRNKGNFPGRFSGRQFSNSRSEMNVSTLELGDSALYLCASRWGGEPYEQYFGPGTRLTVT.

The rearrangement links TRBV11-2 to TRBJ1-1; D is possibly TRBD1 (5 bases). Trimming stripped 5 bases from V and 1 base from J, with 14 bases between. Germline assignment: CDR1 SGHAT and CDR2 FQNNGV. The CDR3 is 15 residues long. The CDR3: CASSSLFGGNTEAFF. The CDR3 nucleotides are TGTGCCAGCAGCAGCTTATTCGGGGGGAACACTGAAGCTTTCTTT.

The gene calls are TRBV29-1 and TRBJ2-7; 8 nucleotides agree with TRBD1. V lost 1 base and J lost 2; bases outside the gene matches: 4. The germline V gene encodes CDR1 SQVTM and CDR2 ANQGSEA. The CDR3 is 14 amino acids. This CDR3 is CSVEGTGQTYEQYF. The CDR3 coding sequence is TGCAGCGTTGAAGGGACAGGGCAAACCTACGAGCAGTACTTC.

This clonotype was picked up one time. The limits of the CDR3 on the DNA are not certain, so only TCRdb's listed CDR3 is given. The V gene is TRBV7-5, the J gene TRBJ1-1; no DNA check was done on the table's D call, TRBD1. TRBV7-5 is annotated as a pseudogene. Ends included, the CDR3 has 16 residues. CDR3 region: CISVPEARDSSTEAFF.

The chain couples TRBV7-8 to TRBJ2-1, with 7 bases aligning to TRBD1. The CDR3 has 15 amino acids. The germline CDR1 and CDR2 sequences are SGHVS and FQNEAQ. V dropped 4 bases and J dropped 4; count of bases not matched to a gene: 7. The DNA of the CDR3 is TGTGCCAGCAGCTCCTGGACAGGCGCATACAATGAGCAGTTCTTC. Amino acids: CASSSWTGAYNEQFF. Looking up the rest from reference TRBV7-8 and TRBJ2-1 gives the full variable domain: GAGVSQSPRYKVAKRGQDVALRCDPISGHVSLFWYQQALGQGPEFLTYFQNEAQLDKSGLPSDRFFAERPEGSVSTLKIQRTQQEDSAVYLCASSSWTGAYNEQFFGPGTRLTVL.

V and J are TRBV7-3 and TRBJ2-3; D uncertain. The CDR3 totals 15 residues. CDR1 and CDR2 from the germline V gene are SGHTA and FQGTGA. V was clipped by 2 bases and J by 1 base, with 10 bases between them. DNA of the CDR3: TGTGCCAGCAGCTTAGGTCCCTCTGGCACAGATACGCAGTATTTT. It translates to CASSLGPSGTDTQYF.

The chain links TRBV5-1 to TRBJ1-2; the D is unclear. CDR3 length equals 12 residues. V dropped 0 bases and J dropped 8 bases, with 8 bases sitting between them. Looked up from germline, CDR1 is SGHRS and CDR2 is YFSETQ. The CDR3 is CASSLEDRGYTF. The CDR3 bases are TGCGCCAGCAGCTTGGAGGATCGCGGCTACACCTTC.

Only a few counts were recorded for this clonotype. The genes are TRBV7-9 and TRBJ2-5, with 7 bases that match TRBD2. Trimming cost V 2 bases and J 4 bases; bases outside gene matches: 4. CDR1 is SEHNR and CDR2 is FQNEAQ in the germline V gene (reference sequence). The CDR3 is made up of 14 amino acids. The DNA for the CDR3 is TGTGCCAGCAGCTTATCGACTAGCCGAGAGACCCAGTACTTC. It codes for CASSLSTSRETQYF.

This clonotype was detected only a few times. The CDR3, as DNA: TGCAACGCGGGAGAGTACAATGAGCAGTTCTTC. It specifies CNAGEYNEQFF. The chain couples TRBV29-1 to TRBJ2-1, with 7 bases aligning to TRBD2. This CDR3 comprises 11 residues. Germline V CDR1 and CDR2: SQVTM, ANQGSEA.

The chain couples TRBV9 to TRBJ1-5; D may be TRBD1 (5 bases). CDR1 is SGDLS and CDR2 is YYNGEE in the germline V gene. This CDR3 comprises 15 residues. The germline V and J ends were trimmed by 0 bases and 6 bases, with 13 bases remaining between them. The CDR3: CASSVDTGGGQPQHF. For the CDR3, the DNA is TGTGCCAGCAGCGTAGACACAGGCGGGGGTCAGCCCCAGCATTTT.

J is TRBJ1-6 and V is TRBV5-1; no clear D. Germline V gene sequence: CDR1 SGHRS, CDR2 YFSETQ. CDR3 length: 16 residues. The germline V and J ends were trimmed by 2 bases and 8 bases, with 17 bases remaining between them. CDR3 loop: CASSFLQRVDDSPLHF. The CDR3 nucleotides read TGCGCCAGCAGCTTCTTACAGCGGGTGGACGATTCACCCCTCCACTTT.

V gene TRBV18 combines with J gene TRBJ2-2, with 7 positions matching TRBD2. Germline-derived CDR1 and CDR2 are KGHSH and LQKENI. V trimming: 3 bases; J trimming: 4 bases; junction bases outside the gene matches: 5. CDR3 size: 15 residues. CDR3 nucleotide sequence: TGTGCCAGCTCACCCTCACTAGCGATCACCGGGGAGCTGTTTTTT. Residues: CASSPSLAITGELFF. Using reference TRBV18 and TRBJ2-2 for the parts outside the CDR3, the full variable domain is NAGVMQNPRHLVRRRGQEARLRCSPMKGHSHVYWYRQLPEEGLKFMVYLQKENIIDESGMPKERFSAEFPKEGPSILRIQQVVRGDSAAYFCASSPSLAITGELFFGEGSRLTVL.

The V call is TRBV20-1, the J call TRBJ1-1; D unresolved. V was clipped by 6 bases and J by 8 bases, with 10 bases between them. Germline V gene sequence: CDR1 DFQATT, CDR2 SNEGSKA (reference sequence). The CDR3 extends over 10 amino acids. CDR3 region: CSALAREAFF. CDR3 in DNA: TGCAGTGCCCTGGCTCGGGAAGCTTTCTTT.

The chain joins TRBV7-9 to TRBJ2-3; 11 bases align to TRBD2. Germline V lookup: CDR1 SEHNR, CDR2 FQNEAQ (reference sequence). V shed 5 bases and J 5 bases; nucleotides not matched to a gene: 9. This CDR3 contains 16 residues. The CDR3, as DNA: TGTGCCAGCAGCGAACTAGCGGGGGTATCTAAAGATACGCAGTATTTT. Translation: CASSELAGVSKDTQYF.

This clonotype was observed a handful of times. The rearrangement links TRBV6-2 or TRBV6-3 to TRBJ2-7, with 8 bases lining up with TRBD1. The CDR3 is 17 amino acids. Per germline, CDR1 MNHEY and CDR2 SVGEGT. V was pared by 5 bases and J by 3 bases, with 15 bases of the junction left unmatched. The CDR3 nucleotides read TGTGCCAGCAGTCCACTGCCTGACAGGGGAAATTACTACGAGCAGTACTTC. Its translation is CASSPLPDRGNYYEQYF.

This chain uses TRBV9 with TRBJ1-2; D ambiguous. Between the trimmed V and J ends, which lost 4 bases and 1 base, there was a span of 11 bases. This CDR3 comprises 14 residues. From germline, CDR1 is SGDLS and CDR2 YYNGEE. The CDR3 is CASSPQAGNYGYTF. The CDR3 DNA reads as TGTGCCAGCAGCCCCCAGGCGGGTAACTATGGCTACACCTTC.

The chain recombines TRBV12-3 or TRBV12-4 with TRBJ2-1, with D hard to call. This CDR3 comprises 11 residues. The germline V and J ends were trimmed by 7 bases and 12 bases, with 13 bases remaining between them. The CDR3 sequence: CASTPSFVQFF. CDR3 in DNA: TGTGCCAGCACCCCTTCGTTTGTGCAGTTCTTC.

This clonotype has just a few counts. CDR3 sequence (DNA): TGTGCCAGCAGCGGGCCGGGACAGGACACAGATACGCAGTATTTT. Translated: CASSGPGQDTDTQYF. J is TRBJ2-3 and V is TRBV5-6; 8 nucleotides align to TRBD1. There are 15 residues in the CDR3. The germline gives CDR1 SGHDT, CDR2 YYEEEE. Unmatched junction bases numbered 6, after V lost 4 bases and J lost 2 bases. Complete variable domain (other parts from reference TRBV5-6 and TRBJ2-3): DAGVTQSPTHLIKTRGQQVTLRCSPKSGHDTVSWYQQALGQGPQFIFQYYEEEERQRGNFPDRFSGHQFPNYSSELNVNALLLGDSALYLCASSGPGQDTDTQYFGPGTRLTVL.

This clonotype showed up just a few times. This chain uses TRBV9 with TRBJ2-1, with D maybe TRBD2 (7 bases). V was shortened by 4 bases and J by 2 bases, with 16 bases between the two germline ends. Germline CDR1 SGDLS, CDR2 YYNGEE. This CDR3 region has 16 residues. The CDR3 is CASSPVGGGTYNEQFF. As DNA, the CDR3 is TGTGCCAGCAGCCCAGTGGGAGGGGGGACCTACAATGAGCAGTTCTTC.

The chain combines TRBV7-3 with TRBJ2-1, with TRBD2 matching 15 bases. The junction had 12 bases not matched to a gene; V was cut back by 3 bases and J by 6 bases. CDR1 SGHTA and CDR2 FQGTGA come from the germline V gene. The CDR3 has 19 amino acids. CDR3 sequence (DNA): TGTGCCAGCAGCTTGCGCCCTGGACTAGCGGGGGGGCGGAGCAATGAGCAGTTCTTC. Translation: CASSLRPGLAGGRSNEQFF.

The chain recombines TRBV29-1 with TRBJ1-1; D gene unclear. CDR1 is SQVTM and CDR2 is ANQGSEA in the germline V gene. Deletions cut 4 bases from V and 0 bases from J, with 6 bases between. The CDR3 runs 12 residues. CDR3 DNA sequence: TGCAGCGTTGTACCAGTGAACACTGAAGCTTTCTTT. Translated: CSVVPVNTEAFF.

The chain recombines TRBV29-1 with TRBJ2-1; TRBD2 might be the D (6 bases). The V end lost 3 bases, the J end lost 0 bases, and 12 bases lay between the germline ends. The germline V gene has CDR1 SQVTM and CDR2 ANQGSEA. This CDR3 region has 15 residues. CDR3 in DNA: TGCAGCGTTGATCCACGGGGGAGCTCCTACAATGAGCAGTTCTTC. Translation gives CSVDPRGSSYNEQFF.

The CDR3 DNA is TGTGCCAGCAGTCTAGGGGCCTACAATGAGCAGTTCTTC. It encodes CASSLGAYNEQFF. The V gene is TRBV6-2 or TRBV6-3, the J gene TRBJ2-1, with a weak D call TRBD1 (5 bases). This CDR3 has 13 amino acids. V lost 5 bases, J lost 2 bases, and 7 bases lay in between. The germline V gene has CDR1 MNHEY and CDR2 SVGEGT.

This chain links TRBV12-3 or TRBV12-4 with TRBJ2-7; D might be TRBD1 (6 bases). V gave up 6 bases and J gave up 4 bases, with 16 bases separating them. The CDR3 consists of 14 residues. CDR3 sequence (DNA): TGTGCCAGCAGACCCCGCAGGGGTGGGTACGAGCAGTACTTC. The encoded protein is CASRPRRGGYEQYF.

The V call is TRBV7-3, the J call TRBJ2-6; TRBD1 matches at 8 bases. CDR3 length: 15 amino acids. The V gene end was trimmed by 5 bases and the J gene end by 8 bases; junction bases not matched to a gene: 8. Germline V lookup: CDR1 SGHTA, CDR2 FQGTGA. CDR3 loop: CASSRDRGRTNVLTF. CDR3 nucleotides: TGTGCCAGCAGCCGTGACAGGGGAAGGACCAACGTCCTGACTTTC.

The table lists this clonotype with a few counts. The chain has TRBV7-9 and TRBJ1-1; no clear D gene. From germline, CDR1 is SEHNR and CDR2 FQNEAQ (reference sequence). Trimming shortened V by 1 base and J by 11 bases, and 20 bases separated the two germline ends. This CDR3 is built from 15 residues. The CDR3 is CASSLGLEDALRAFF. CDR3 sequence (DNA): TGTGCCAGCAGCTTAGGCCTCGAGGACGCCCTTCGGGCTTTCTTT.

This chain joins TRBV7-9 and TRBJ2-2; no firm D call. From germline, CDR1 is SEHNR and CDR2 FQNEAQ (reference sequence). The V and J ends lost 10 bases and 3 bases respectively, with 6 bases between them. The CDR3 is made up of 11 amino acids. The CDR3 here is CATRDTGELFF. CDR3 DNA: TGTGCCACCCGTGACACCGGGGAGCTGTTTTTT.